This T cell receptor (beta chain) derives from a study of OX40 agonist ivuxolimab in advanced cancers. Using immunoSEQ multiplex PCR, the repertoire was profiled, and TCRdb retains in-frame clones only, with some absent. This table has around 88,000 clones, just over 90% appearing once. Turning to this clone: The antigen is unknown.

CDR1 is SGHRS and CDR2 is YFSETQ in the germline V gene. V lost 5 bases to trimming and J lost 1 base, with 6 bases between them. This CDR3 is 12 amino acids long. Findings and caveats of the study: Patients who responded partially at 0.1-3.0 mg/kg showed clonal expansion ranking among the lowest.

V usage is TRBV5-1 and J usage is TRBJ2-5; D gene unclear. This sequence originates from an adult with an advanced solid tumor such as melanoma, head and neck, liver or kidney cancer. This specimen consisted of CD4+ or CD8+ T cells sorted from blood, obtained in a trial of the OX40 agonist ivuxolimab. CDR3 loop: CASSNPQETQYF. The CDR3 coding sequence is TGCGCCAGCAGTAATCCCCAAGAGACCCAGTACTTC. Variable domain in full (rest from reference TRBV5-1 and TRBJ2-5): KAGVTQTPRYLIKTRGQQVTLSCSPISGHRSVSWYQQTPGQGLQFLFEYFSETQRNKGNFPGRFSGRQFSNSRSEMNVSTLELGDSALYLCASSNPQETQYFGPGTRLLVL.